This T cell receptor beta chain was retrieved from a study of fetal regulatory T cell absence and autoimmunity. Study as a whole: Exocrine pancreas autoimmunity occurred in IPEX patients lacking clinical diabetes.

V shed 3 bases and J 3 bases; nucleotides not matched to a gene: 2. The CDR3 runs 14 residues. CDR1 SGHRS and CDR2 YFSETQ come from the germline V gene. This was a survey-level run. TCRdb's table, derived via immunoSEQ multiplex PCR, lists solely in-frame clones and lacks some. Of 95,000 or so clones listed, roughly 70% are singletons. This sequence joins TRBV5-1 and TRBJ2-7; TRBD1 matches 11 bases. The receptor was derived from a male donor with IPEX syndrome. The sample was pancreas tissue. CDR3 coding DNA: TGCGCCAGCAGCTCCGGGACAGGGGGCTACGAGCAGTACTTC. It translates to CASSSGTGGYEQYF.